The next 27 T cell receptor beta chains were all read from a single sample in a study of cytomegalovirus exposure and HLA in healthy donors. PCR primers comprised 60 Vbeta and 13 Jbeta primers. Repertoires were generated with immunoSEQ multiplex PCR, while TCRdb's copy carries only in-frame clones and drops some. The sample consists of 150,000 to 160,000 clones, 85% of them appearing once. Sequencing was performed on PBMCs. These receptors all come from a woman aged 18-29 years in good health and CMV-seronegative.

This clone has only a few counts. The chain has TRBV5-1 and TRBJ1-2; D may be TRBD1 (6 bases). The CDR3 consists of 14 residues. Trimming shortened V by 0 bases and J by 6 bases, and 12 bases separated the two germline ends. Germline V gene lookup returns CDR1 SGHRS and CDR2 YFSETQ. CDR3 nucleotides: TGCGCCAGCAGCTTGGTGGGGGCGAGGGATGGCTACACCTTC. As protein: CASSLVGARDGYTF. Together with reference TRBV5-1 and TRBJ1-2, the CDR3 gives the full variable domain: KAGVTQTPRYLIKTRGQQVTLSCSPISGHRSVSWYQQTPGQGLQFLFEYFSETQRNKGNFPGRFSGRQFSNSRSEMNVSTLELGDSALYLCASSLVGARDGYTFGSGTRLTVV.

CDR3 in amino acids: CASSYSREEKLFF. The DNA for the CDR3 is TGTGCCAGCAGTTACTCGAGGGAGGAAAAACTGTTTTTT. This chain uses TRBV6-6 with TRBJ1-4; no definite D call. Germline CDR1 is MNHNY and CDR2 is SVGAGI (reference sequence). V was trimmed by 0 bases and J by 8 bases, leaving 7 bases between them. The CDR3 runs 13 residues.

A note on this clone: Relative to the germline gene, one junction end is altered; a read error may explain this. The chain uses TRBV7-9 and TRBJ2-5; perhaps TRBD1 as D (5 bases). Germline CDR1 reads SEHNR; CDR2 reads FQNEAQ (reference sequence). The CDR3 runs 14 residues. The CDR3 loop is CSSSFATAQETQYF. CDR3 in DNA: TGTTCCAGCAGCTTTGCGACAGCCCAAGAGACCCAGTACTTC. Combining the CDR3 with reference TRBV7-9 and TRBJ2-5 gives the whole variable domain DTGVSQNPRHKITKRGQNVTFRCDPISEHNRLYWYRQTLGQGPEFLTYFQNEAQLEKSRLLSDRFSAERPKGSFSTLEIQRTEQGDSAMYLCSSSFATAQETQYFGPGTRLLVL.

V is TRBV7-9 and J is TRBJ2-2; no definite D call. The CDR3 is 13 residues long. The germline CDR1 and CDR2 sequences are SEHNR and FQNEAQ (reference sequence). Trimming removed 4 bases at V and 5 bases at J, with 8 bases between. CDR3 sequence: CASSSWPTGELFF. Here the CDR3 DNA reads TGTGCCAGCAGCTCCTGGCCGACCGGGGAGCTGTTTTTT.

The CDR3 is CASSLGEGGISGNTIYF. In nucleotides, the CDR3 is TGTGCCAGCAGCTTAGGGGAAGGGGGCATTTCTGGAAACACCATATATTTT. The chain joins TRBV7-9 to TRBJ1-3; TRBD1 agrees at 7 bases. Per germline, CDR1 SEHNR and CDR2 FQNEAQ (reference sequence). After removal of 1 base from V and 1 base from J, the junction contained 7 bases not matched to a gene. The CDR3 is made up of 17 amino acids.

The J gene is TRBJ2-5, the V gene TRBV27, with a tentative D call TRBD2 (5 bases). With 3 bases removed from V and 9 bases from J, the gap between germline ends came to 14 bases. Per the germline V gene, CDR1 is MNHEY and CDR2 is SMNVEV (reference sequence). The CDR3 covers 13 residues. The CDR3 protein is CASSFLYSEAQYF. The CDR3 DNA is TGTGCCAGCAGTTTTCTTTATTCGGAGGCCCAGTACTTC.

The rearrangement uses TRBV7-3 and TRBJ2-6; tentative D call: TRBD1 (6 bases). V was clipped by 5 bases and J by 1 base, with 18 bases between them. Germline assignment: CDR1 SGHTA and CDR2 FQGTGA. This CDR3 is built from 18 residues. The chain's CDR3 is CASSTGSHPLSGANVLTF. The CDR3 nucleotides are TGTGCCAGCAGCACAGGGTCCCACCCCTTATCTGGGGCCAACGTCCTGACTTTC. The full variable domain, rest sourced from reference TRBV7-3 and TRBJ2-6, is GAGVSQTPSNKVTEKGKYVELRCDPISGHTALYWYRQSLGQGPEFLIYFQGTGAADDSGLPNDRFFAVRPEGSVSTLKIQRTERGDSAVYLCASSTGSHPLSGANVLTFGAGSRLTVL.

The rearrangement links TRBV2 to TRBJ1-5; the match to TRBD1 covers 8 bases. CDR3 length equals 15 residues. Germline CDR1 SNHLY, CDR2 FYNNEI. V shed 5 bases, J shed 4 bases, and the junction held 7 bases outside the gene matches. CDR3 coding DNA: TGTGCCAGCAGTTGGGGGACAGGTGATAATCAGCCCCAGCATTTT. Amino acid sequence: CASSWGTGDNQPQHF.

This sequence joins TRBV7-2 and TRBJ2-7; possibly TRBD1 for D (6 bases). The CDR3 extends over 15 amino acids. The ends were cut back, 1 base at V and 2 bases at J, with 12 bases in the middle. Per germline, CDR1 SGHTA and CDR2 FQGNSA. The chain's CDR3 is CASSLVSGDPYEQYF. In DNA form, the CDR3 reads TGTGCCAGCAGCTTAGTTTCAGGGGATCCCTACGAGCAGTACTTC.

This chain's CDR3 is CASSLGYREGETQYF. CDR3 in DNA: TGTGCCAGCAGCTTGGGTTACCGGGAGGGGGAGACCCAGTACTTC. V gene TRBV5-8 combines with J gene TRBJ2-5; 8 positions agree with TRBD2. Germline V lookup: CDR1 SGHTS, CDR2 YDEGEE. The CDR3 consists of 15 residues. V shed 0 bases and J 5 bases; nucleotides not matched to a gene: 6.

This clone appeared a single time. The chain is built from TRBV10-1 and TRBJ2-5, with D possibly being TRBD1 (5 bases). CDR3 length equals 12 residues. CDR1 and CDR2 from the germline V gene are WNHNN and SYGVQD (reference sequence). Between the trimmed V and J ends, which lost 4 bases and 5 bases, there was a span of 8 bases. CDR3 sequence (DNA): TGCGCCAGCAGTGGGACAACGGAGACCCAGTACTTC. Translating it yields CASSGTTETQYF.

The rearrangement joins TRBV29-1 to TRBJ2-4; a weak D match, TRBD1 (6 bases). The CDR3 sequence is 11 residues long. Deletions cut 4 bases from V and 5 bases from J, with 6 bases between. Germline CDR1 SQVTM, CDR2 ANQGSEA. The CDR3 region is CSVAGENIQYF. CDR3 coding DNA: TGCAGCGTTGCAGGGGAAAACATTCAGTACTTC.

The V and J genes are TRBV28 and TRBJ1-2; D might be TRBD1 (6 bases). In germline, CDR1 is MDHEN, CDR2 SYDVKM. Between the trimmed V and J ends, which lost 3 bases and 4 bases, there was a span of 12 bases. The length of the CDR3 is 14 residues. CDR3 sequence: CASSFAGAGYGYTF. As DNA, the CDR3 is TGTGCCAGCAGTTTCGCGGGGGCAGGCTATGGCTACACCTTC.

CDR3 nucleotides: TGTGCCAGCAGCTTAAAGGGTGTATCGGGACTAAGGACAGATACGCAGTATTTT. Its protein is CASSLKGVSGLRTDTQYF. J is TRBJ2-3 and V is TRBV7-6; 7 nucleotides align to TRBD2. The trim removed 2 bases at V and 3 bases at J, leaving 14 bases unmatched. The germline gives CDR1 SGHVS, CDR2 FNYEAQ. This CDR3 spans 18 amino acids.

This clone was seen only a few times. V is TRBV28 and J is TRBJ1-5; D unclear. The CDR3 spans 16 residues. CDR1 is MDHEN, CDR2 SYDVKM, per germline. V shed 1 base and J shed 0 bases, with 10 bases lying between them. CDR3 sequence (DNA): TGTGCCAGCAGTTTATCAAATATCGGTAGCAATCAGCCCCAGCATTTT. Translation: CASSLSNIGSNQPQHF.

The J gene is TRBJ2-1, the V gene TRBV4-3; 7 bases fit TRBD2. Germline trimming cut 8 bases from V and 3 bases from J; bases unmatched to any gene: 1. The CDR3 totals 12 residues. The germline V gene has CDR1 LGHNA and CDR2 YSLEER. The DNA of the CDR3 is TGCGCCAGCCGGGACTACTACAATGAGCAGTTCTTC. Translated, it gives CASRDYYNEQFF.

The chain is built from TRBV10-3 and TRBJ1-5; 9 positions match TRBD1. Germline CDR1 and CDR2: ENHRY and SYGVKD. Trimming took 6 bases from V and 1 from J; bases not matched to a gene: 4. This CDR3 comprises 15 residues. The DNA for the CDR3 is TGTGCCATCAGGGAAGACAGGGGGAGCAATCAGCCCCAGCATTTT. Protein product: CAIREDRGSNQPQHF.

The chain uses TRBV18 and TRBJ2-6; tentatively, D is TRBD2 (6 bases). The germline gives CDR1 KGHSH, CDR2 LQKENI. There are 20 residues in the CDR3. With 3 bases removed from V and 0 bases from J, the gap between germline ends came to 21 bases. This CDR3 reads CASSPRRDDGGNSGANVLTF. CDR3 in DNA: TGTGCCAGCTCACCGAGGCGGGACGATGGGGGAAACTCTGGGGCCAACGTCCTGACTTTC.

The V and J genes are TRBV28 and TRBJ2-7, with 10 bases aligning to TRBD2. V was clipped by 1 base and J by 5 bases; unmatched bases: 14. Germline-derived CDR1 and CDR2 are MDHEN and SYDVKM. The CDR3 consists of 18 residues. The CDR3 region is CASSLFTSGARLQHEQYF. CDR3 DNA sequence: TGTGCCAGCAGTTTATTTACTAGCGGGGCCCGTCTACAGCACGAGCAGTACTTC.

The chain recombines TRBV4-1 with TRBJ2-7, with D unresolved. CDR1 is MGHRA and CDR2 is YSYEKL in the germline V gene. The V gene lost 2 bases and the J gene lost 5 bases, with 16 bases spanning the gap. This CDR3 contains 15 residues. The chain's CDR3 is CASSQLRNRMDEQYF. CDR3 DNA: TGCGCCAGCAGCCAATTACGGAACAGAATGGACGAGCAGTACTTC.

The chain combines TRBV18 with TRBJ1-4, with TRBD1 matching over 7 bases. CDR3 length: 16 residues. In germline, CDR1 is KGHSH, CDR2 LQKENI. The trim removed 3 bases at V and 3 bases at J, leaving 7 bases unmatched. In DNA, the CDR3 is TGTGCCAGCTCACCGGTAGGGACAGCCCCTAATGAAAAACTGTTTTTT. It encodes CASSPVGTAPNEKLFF.

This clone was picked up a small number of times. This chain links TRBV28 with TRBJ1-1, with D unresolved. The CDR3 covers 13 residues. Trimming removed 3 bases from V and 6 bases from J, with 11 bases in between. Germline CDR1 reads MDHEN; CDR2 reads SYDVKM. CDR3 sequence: CASSFSGGSEAFF. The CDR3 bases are TGTGCCAGCAGTTTTTCGGGAGGATCTGAAGCTTTCTTT.

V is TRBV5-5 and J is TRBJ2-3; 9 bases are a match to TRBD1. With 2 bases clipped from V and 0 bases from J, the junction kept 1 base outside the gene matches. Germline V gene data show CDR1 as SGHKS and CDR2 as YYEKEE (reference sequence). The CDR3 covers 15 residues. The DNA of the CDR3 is TGTGCCAGCAGCTTAGACAGGGGGAGCACAGATACGCAGTATTTT. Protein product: CASSLDRGSTDTQYF.

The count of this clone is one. Written as DNA, the CDR3 is TGTGCCAGCAGCCGGGGACAGGAGCGTGGCTACACCTTC. Translating gives CASSRGQERGYTF. The chain couples TRBV6-6 to TRBJ1-2, with TRBD1 matching 8 bases. Germline loops: CDR1 MNHNY, CDR2 SVGAGI (reference sequence). J gave up 7 bases and V 6 bases, and 7 bases lay outside the gene matches. The length of the CDR3 is 13 residues.

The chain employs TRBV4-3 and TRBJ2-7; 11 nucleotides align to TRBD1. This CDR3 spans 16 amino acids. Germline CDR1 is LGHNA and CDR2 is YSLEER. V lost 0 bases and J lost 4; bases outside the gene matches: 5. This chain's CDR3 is CASSQDRDRGGYEQYF. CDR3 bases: TGCGCCAGCAGCCAAGATAGGGACAGGGGGGGGTACGAGCAGTACTTC.

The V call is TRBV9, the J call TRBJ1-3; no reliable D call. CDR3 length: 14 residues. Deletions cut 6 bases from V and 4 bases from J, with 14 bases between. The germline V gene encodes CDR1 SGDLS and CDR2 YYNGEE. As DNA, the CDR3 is TGTGCCAGCACTAAGTCCTTCGGGGGAAACACCATATATTTT. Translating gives CASTKSFGGNTIYF.

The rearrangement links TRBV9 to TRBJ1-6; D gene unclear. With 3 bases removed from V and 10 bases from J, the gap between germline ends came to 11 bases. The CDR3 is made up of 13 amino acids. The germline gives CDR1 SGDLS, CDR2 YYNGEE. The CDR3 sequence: CASSAREVSPLHF. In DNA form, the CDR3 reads TGTGCCAGCAGCGCTCGAGAGGTGTCACCCCTCCACTTT.